The rows below give T cell receptor beta chains drawn from one sample of a study of T cells in Graves' hyperthyroidism and ophthalmopathy. One entry per CDR3 protein, called by TCRdb with MiXCR from the multiplex PCR reads. The sample contains approximately 420,000 distinct CDR3 sequences, more than 12% of which appear only once. The sequencing input was blood. The receptor set was obtained from a woman under 40 with Graves' hyperthyroidism. Each CDR3 is given with its conserved first and last residue. D genes are given only for firm matches. Only some rows state a clone size, as once, few, many or a class for expanded clones.

>TRBV28|many|TRBJ2-7|TRBD2
CASSFQGLAVSYEQYF
TGTGCCAGCAGTTTTCAAGGACTAGCGGTCTCCTACGAGCAGTACTTC
>TRBV28|many|TRBJ2-7|NA
CASRGAGDGLLYEQYF
TGTGCCAGCAGAGGGGCCGGGGACGGACTATTATACGAGCAGTACTTC
>TRBV12-3/TRBV12-4|many|TRBJ2-3|TRBD2
CASGLAGVPSTDTQYF
TGTGCCAGCGGCCTTGCGGGGGTCCCTAGCACAGATACGCAGTATTTT
>TRBV25-1|many|TRBJ1-5|NA
CASSEVEGDSGQPQHF
TGTGCCAGCAGTGAAGTAGAAGGAGACAGCGGCCAGCCCCAGCATTTT
>TRBV11-2|many|TRBJ2-7|TRBD1
CASTPGQGVYEQYF
TGTGCCAGCACCCCGGGACAGGGGGTCTACGAGCAGTACTTC
>TRBV12-3/TRBV12-4|NA|TRBJ2-3|TRBD2
CASTSPKTSGGPDTQYF
TGTGCCAGCACCTCCCCCAAGACTAGCGGGGGCCCAGATACGCAGTATTTT
>TRBV11-3|many|TRBJ2-7|TRBD2
CASSSTWFTSAYEQYF
TGTGCCAGCAGCTCCACTTGGTTTACTAGCGCATACGAGCAGTACTTC
>TRBV20-1|NA|TRBJ2-1|NA
CSELAADLGNNEQFF
TGCAGTGAACTAGCAGCCGATTTGGGGAACAATGAGCAGTTCTTC
>TRBV2|once|TRBJ2-7|TRBD2
CASSVAAGIEQYF
TGTGCCAGCAGTGTCGCAGCGGGAATAGAGCAGTACTTC
>TRBV5-1|many|TRBJ2-1|NA
CASSLGGGPVYNEQFF
TGCGCCAGCAGCTTGGGAGGAGGGCCGGTTTACAATGAGCAGTTCTTC
>TRBV11-2|few|TRBJ2-6|NA
CASRVRPGANVLTF
TGTGCCAGTCGTGTTCGTCCTGGGGCCAACGTCCTGACTTTC
>TRBV7-3|few|TRBJ2-1|NA
CASSLGGLPEFF
TGTGCCAGCAGCTTGGGGGGGCTTCCGGAGTTCTTC
>TRBV4-1|NA|TRBJ2-2|TRBD2
CASSQPSFGLAGGPDTGELFF
TGCGCCAGCAGCCAACCCAGTTTTGGACTAGCGGGAGGGCCGGACACCGGGGAGCTGTTTTTT
>TRBV5-1|NA|TRBJ2-7|NA
CASSTTATYEQYF
TGCGCCAGCAGCACGACAGCGACCTACGAGCAGTACTTC
>TRBV18|many|TRBJ1-1|TRBD1
CASSPVGTGGNTEAFF
TGTGCCAGCTCACCAGTCGGGACAGGGGGTAACACTGAAGCTTTCTTT
>TRBV20-1|NA|TRBJ2-3|TRBD2
CSATIAGGPPDTQYF
TGCAGTGCCACCATAGCGGGAGGGCCCCCAGATACGCAGTATTTT
>TRBV20-1|NA|TRBJ2-1|NA
CSASRDGGYNEQFF
TGCAGTGCTAGTCGGGACGGAGGCTACAATGAGCAGTTCTTC
>TRBV20-1|many|TRBJ1-5|NA
CSARDPRRGNQPQHF
TGCAGTGCTAGAGATCCCAGAAGGGGCAATCAGCCCCAGCATTTT
>TRBV11-2|many|TRBJ2-4|NA
CASSSLRGAKNIQYF
TGTGCCAGCAGTTCGTTGAGGGGTGCCAAAAACATTCAGTACTTC
>TRBV28|NA|TRBJ2-1|NA
CASSSLTAFTYNEQFF
TGTGCCAGCAGTTCCTTGACAGCCTTCACCTACAATGAGCAGTTCTTC
>TRBV5-1|many|TRBJ2-7|TRBD2
CASSPGLAGLYEQYF
TGCGCCAGCAGCCCAGGACTAGCGGGACTCTACGAGCAGTACTTC
>TRBV12-3/TRBV12-4|many|TRBJ1-1|NA
CASRKRGDYNTEAFF
TGTGCCAGCAGAAAAAGGGGGGACTATAACACTGAAGCTTTCTTT
>TRBV20-1|many|TRBJ2-7|NA
CSASSPSLSYEQYF
TGCAGTGCTAGTTCGCCTAGCCTCTCCTACGAGCAGTACTTC
>TRBV28|few|TRBJ2-1|NA
CASGGWADYNEQFF
TGTGCCAGCGGGGGGTGGGCAGACTACAATGAGCAGTTCTTC
>TRBV20-1|few|TRBJ2-2|TRBD1
CSAYGGQGASGELFF
TGCAGTGCTTACGGAGGACAGGGGGCCTCCGGGGAGCTGTTTTTT
>TRBV6-2/TRBV6-3|NA|TRBJ2-1|NA
CATTWGDEQFF
TGTGCCACCACCTGGGGGGATGAGCAGTTCTTC
>TRBV11-2|many|TRBJ2-1|TRBD1
CASTPPGQGSYNEQFF
TGTGCCAGCACCCCTCCGGGACAGGGCTCCTACAATGAGCAGTTCTTC
>TRBV5-1|many|TRBJ1-4|TRBD1
CASASDRGDEKLFF
TGCGCCAGCGCCTCGGACAGGGGTGATGAAAAACTGTTTTTT
>TRBV3-1|many|TRBJ2-7|NA
CASSQVVYHEQYF
TGTGCCAGCAGCCAAGTGGTTTACCACGAGCAGTACTTC
>TRBV5-6|NA|TRBJ2-7|NA
CASSFGLAHYEQCF
TGTGCCAGCAGCTTTGGTCTAGCCCACTACGAGCAGTGCTTC
>TRBV5-1|NA|TRBJ2-2|TRBD1
CASSLGQGAGELFF
TGCGCCAGCAGCTTGGGACAGGGGGCCGGGGAGCTGTTTTTT
>TRBV6-4|NA|TRBJ1-5|TRBD1
CASSEGTGQNQPQHF
TGTGCCAGCAGTGAAGGGACAGGTCAAAATCAGCCCCAGCATTTT
>TRBV6-8|many|TRBJ2-6|NA
CASSDTSGANVLTF
TGTGCCAGCAGTGACACTTCTGGGGCCAACGTCCTGACTTTC
>TRBV19|few|TRBJ2-5|TRBD2
CASSSRGEETQYF
TGTGCCAGTAGTAGCCGGGGGGAGGAGACCCAGTACTTC
>TRBV6-1|few|TRBJ2-2|NA
CASSERVIRELFF
TGTGCCAGCAGTGAACGGGTGATCCGGGAGCTGTTTTTT
>TRBV18|NA|TRBJ2-7|TRBD2
CASSPLISGRSENEQYF
TGTGCCAGCTCACCACTTATTAGCGGGAGGTCGGAAAACGAGCAGTACTTC
>TRBV5-1|many|TRBJ2-7|TRBD1
CASSNKTTGGQGYEQYF
TGCGCCAGCAGCAATAAGACCACAGGGGGCCAAGGGTACGAGCAGTACTTC
>TRBV11-3|many|TRBJ2-3|TRBD2
CASSPDGLAGDTQYF
TGTGCCAGCAGCCCCGACGGACTAGCGGGAGATACGCAGTATTTT
>TRBV3-1|many|TRBJ2-1|NA
CASSQEGRGGEQFF
TGTGCCAGCAGCCAAGAGGGCAGGGGAGGGGAGCAGTTCTTC
>TRBV7-9|NA|TRBJ1-2|TRBD1
CASSEQGDAGGYTF
TGTGCCAGCAGCGAACAGGGGGATGCGGGGGGCTACACCTTC
>TRBV12-3/TRBV12-4|many|TRBJ1-1|NA
CASGQINTEAFF
TGTGCCAGCGGACAGATAAACACTGAAGCTTTCTTT
>TRBV7-9|NA|TRBJ1-5|NA
CASSLALGGGGISNQPQHF
TGTGCCAGCAGCTTAGCCTTGGGGGGAGGGGGGATAAGCAATCAGCCCCAGCATTTT
>TRBV10-3|few|TRBJ2-7|NA
CAISEFTNEQYF
TGTGCCATCAGTGAGTTTACAAACGAGCAGTACTTT
>TRBV7-3|NA|TRBJ1-6|NA
CASSRSGTTNSPLHF
TGTGCCAGCAGCCGTTCAGGGACAACGAATTCACCCCTCCACTTT
>TRBV12-5|NA|TRBJ2-2|TRBD2
CASGSAGLGRSGELFF
TGTGCTAGTGGTTCAGCGGGACTAGGGAGATCCGGGGAGCTGTTTTTT
>TRBV30|many|TRBJ2-1|TRBD2
CAWSASGYNEQFF
TGTGCCTGGAGTGCTAGCGGGTACAATGAGCAGTTCTTC
>TRBV2|few|TRBJ2-7|NA
CASSVQTGQGEQYF
TGTGCCAGCAGTGTTCAGACAGGCCAAGGGGAGCAGTACTTC
>TRBV28|many|TRBJ2-7|NA
CASRELKNEQYF
TGTGCCAGCCGGGAGCTGAAGAACGAGCAGTACTTC
>TRBV18|NA|TRBJ2-7|TRBD1
CASSPGTEQYEQYF
TGTGCCAGCTCACCAGGGACAGAGCAATACGAGCAGTACTTC
>TRBV2|many|TRBJ2-3|NA
CASKSELTQYF
TGTGCCAGCAAGTCTGAACTTACGCAGTATTTT
>TRBV13|few|TRBJ2-5|TRBD1
CASSLGRTGAYF
TGTGCCAGCAGCTTAGGCCGGACAGGGGCGTACTTC